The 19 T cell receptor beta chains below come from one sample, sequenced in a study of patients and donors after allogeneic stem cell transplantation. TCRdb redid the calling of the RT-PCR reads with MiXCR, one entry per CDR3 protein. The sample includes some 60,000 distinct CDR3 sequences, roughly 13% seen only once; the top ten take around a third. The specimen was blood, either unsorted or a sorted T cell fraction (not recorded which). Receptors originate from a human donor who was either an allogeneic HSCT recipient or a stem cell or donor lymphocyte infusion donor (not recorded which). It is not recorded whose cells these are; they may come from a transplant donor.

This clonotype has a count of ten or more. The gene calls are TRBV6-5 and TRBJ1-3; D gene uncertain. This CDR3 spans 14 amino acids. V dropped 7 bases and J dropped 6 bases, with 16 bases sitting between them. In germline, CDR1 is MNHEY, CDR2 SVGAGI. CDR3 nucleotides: TGTGCCAGCATAAGAACAGCCACGTCAAACACCATATATTTT. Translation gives CASIRTATSNTIYF.

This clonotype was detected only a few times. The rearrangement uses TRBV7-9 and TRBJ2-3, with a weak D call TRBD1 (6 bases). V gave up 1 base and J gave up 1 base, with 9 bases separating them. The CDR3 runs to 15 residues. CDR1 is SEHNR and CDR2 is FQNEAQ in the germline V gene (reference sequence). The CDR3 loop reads CASSLGQAGTDTQYF. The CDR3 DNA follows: TGTGCCAGCAGCTTAGGACAGGCCGGCACAGATACGCAGTATTTT.

The CDR3 protein is CATSDLQNYEQYF. The CDR3 DNA follows: TGTGCCACCAGTGACCTACAGAATTACGAGCAGTACTTC. The rearrangement joins TRBV24-1 to TRBJ2-7; D unclear. Looked up from germline, CDR1 is KGHDR and CDR2 is SFDVKD. There are 13 residues in the CDR3. The V gene lost 4 bases and the J gene lost 4 bases, with 10 bases spanning the gap.

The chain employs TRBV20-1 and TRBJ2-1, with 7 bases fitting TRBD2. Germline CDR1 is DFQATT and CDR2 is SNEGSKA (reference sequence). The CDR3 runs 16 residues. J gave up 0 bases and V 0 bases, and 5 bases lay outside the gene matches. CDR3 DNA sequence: TGCAGTGCTAGAGATGGGCGGGAGTACTCCTACAATGAGCAGTTCTTC. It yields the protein CSARDGREYSYNEQFF.

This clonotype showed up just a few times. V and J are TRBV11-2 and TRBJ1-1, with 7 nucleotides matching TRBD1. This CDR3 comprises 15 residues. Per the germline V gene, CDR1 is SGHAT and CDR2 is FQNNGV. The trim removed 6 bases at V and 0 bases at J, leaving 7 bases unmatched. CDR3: CASSPSTGVNTEAFF. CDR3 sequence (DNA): TGTGCCAGCAGTCCCAGTACAGGGGTGAACACTGAAGCTTTCTTT.

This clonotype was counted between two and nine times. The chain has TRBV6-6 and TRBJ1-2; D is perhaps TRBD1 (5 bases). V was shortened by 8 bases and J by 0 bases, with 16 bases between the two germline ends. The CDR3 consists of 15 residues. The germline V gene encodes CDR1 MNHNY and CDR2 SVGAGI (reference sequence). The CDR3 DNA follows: TGTGCCAGCCGCGTGGGGCAGGGCTCTAACTATGGCTACACCTTC. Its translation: CASRVGQGSNYGYTF.

In nucleotides, the CDR3 is TGTGCCAGCAGTTATGGGTCGACGGAGCAGTACTTC. Its translation is CASSYGSTEQYF. The chain is built from TRBV6-5 and TRBJ2-7; D ambiguous. Per germline, CDR1 MNHEY and CDR2 SVGAGI. The CDR3 is made up of 12 amino acids. Trimming left V 3 bases short and J 7 bases short, with 10 bases between.

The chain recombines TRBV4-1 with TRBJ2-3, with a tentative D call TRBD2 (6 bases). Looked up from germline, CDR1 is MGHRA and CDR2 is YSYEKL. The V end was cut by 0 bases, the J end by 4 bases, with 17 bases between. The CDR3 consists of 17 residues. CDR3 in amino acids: CASSQDRQVGSADTQYF. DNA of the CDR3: TGCGCCAGCAGCCAAGATCGTCAAGTCGGGAGTGCAGATACGCAGTATTTT.

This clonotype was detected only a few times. The CDR3 DNA reads as TGTGCCATTGGAAGGACAGGGCGAAGCTCTGGGGCCAACGTCCTGACTTTC. Protein product: CAIGRTGRSSGANVLTF. The chain employs TRBV6-5 and TRBJ2-6; 8 nucleotides line up with TRBD1. The CDR3 has 17 residues. Germline V gene sequence: CDR1 MNHEY, CDR2 SVGAGI. V gave up 10 bases and J gave up 0 bases; unmatched junction bases: 11.

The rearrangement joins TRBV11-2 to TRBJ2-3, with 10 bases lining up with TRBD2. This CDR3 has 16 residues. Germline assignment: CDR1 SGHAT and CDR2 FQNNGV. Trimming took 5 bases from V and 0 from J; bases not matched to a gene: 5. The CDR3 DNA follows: TGTGCCAGCAGCGCTACTAGCGGGATGAGCACAGATACGCAGTATTTT. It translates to CASSATSGMSTDTQYF.

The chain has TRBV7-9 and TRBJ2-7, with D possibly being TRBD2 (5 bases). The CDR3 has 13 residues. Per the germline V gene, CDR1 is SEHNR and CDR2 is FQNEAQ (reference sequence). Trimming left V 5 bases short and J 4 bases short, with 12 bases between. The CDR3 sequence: CASSPRGPYEQYF. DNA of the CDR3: TGTGCCAGCAGCCCCCGCGGGCCATACGAGCAGTACTTC.

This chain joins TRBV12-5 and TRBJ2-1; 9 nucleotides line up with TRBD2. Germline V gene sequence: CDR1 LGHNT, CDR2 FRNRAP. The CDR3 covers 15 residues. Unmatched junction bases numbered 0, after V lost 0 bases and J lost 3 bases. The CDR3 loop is CASGLVTSGYNEQFF. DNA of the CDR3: TGTGCTAGTGGTTTGGTGACTAGCGGCTACAATGAGCAGTTCTTC.

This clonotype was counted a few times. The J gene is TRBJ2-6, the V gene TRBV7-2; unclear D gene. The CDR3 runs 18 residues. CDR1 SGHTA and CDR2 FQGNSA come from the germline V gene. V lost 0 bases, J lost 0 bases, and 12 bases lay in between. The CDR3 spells CASSLARTPSSGANVLTF. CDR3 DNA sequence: TGTGCCAGCAGCTTAGCGAGAACGCCGAGCTCTGGGGCCAACGTCCTGACTTTC.

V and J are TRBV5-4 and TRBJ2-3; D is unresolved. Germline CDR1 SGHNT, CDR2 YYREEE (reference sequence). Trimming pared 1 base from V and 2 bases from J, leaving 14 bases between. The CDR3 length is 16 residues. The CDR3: CASSLYRGANTDTQYF. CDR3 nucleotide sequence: TGTGCCAGCAGCTTGTACCGCGGAGCGAACACAGATACGCAGTATTTT.

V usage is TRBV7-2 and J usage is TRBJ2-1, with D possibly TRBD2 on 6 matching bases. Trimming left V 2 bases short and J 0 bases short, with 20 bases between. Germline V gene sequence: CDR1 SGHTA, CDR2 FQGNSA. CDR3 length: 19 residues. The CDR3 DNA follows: TGTGCCAGCAGCTTAAGGCTAGCGTGGATAACGAGCTCCTACAATGAGCAGTTCTTC. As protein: CASSLRLAWITSSYNEQFF. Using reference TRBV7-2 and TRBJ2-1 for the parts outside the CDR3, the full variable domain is GAGVSQSPSNKVTEKGKDVELRCDPISGHTALYWYRQSLGQGLEFLIYFQGNSAPDKSGLPSDRFSAERTGGSVSTLTIQRTQQEDSAVYLCASSLRLAWITSSYNEQFFGPGTRLTVL.

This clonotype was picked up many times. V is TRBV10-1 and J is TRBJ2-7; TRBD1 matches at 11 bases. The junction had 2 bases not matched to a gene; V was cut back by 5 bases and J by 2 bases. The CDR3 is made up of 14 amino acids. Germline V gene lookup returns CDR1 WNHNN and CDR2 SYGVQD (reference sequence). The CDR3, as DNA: TGCGCCAGCAGTCGGGACAGGGGGACCTACGAGCAGTACTTC. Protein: CASSRDRGTYEQYF.

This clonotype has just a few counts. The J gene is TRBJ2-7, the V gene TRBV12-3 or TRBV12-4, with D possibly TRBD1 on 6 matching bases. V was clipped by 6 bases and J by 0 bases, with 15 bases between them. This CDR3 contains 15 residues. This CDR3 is CASSLGHSSSYEQYF. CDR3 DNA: TGTGCCAGCAGCCTGGGACATTCGAGCTCCTACGAGCAGTACTTC.

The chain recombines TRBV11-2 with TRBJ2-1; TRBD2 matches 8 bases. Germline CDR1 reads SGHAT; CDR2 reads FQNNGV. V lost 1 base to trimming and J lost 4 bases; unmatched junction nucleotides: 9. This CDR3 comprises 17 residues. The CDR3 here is CASSLVNGLAGYNEQFF. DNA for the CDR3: TGTGCCAGCAGCTTAGTAAATGGTCTAGCGGGTTACAATGAGCAGTTCTTC.

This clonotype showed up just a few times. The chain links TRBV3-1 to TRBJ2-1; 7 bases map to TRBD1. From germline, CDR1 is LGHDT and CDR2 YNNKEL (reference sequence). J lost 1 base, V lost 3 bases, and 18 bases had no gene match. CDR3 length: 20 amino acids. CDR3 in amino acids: CASSQIRTGDVQSSYNEQFF. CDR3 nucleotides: TGTGCCAGCAGCCAGATTCGGACAGGAGACGTTCAATCTTCCTACAATGAGCAGTTCTTC.